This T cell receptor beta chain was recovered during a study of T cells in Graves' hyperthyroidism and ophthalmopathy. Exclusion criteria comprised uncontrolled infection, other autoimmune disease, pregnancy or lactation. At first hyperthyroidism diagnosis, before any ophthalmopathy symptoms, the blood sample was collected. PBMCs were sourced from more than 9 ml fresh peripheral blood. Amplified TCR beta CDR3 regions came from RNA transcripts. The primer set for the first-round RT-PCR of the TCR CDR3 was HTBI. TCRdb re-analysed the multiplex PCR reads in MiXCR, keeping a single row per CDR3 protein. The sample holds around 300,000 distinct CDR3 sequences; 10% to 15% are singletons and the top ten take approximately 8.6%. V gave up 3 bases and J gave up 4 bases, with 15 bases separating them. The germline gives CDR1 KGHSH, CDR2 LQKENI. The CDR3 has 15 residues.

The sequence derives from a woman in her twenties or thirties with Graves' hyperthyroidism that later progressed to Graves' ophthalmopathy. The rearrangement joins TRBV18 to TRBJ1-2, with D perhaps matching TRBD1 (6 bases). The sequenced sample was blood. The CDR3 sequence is CASSPLGAEIYGYTF. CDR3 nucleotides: TGTGCCAGCTCACCCTTGGGGGCAGAAATCTATGGCTACACCTTC.